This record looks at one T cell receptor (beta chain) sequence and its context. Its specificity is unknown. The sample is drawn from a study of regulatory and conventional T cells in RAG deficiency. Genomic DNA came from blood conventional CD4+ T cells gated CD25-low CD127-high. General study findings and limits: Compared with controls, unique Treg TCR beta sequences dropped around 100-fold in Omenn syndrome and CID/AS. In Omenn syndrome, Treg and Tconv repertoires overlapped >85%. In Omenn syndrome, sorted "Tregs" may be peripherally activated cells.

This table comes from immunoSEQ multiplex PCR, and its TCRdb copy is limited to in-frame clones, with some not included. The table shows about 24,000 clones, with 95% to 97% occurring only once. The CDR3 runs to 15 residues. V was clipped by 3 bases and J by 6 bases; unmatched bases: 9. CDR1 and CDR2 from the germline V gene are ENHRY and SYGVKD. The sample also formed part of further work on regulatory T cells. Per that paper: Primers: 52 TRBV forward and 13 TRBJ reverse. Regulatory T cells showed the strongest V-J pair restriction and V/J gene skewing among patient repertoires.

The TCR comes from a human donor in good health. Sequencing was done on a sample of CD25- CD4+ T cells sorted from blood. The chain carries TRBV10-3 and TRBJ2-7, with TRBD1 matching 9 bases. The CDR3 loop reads CAISERDREGGEQYF. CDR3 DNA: TGTGCCATCAGTGAACGGGACAGGGAGGGCGGCGAGCAGTACTTC.